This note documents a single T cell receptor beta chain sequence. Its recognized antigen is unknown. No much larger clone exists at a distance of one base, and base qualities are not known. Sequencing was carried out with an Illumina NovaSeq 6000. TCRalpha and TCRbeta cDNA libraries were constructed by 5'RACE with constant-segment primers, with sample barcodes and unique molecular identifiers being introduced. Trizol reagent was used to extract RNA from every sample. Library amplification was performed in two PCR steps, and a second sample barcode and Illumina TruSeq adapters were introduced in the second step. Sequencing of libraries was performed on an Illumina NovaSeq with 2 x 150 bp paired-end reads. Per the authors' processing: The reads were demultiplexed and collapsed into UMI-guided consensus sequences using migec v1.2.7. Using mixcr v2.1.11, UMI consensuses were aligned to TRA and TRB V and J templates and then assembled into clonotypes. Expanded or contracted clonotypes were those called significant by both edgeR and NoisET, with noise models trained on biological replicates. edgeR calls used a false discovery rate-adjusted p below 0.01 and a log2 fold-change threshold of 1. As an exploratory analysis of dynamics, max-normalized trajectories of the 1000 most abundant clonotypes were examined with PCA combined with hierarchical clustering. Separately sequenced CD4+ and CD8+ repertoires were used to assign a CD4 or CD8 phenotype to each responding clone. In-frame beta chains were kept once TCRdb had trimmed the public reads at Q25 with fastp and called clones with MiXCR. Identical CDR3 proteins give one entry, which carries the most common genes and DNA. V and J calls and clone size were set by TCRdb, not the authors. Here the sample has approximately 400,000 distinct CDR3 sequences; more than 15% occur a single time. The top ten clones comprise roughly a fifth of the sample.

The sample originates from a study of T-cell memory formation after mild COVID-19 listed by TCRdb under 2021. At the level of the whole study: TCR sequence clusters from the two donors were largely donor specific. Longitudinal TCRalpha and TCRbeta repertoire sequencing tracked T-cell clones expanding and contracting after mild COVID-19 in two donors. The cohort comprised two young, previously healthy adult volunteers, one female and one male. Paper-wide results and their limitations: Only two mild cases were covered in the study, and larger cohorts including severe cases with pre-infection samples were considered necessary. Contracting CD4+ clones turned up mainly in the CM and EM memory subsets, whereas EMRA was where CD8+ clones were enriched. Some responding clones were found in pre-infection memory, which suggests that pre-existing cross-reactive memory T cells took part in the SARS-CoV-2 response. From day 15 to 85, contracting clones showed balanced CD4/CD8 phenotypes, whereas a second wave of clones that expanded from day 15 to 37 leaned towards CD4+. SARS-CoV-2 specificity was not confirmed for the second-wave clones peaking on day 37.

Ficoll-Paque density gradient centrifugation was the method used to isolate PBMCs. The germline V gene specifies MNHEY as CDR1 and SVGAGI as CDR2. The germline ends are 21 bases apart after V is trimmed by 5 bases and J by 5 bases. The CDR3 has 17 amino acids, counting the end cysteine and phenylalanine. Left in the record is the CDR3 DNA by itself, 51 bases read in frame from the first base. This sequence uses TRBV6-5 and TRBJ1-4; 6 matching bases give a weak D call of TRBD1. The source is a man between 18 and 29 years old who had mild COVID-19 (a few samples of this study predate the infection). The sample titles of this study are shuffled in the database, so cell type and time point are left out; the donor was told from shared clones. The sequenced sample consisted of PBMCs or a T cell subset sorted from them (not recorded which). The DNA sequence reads TGTGCCAGCAGTGAAAGGGGGGGTAGGTTTCTCAATGAAAAACTGTTTTTT. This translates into CASSERGGRFLNEKLFF.